The 2 T cell receptor beta chains presented below share a single source sample, sequenced in a study of cytomegalovirus exposure and HLA in healthy donors. The PCR employed 60 Vbeta primers together with 13 Jbeta primers. Data came from immunoSEQ multiplex PCR; TCRdb stores just in-frame clones and leaves some out. The table lists some 120,000 clones, around 82% of them singletons. Sequenced sample: PBMCs. The receptors were sampled from a female donor in good health and CMV-seronegative.

The chain couples TRBV4-1 to TRBJ2-7; 8 bases fit TRBD2. J lost 12 bases, V lost 5 bases, and 18 bases had no gene match. The CDR3 contains 15 residues. In germline, CDR1 is MGHRA, CDR2 YSYEKL. The CDR3 spells CASSALAGTSSRPYF. CDR3 bases: TGCGCCAGCAGCGCCTTAGCGGGAACCTCCTCCAGGCCGTACTTC.

This chain links TRBV7-3 with TRBJ2-1; 9 bases align to TRBD2. CDR1 SGHTA and CDR2 FQGTGA come from the germline V gene. V lost 5 bases and J lost 3; bases outside the gene matches: 8. The CDR3 covers 16 residues. Here the CDR3 reads CASSRIAGAGYNEQFF. CDR3 in DNA: TGTGCCAGCAGCCGTATAGCGGGAGCTGGCTACAATGAGCAGTTCTTC.